The present T cell receptor beta chain was sequenced within a study of PD-1 blockade in classical Hodgkin lymphoma. Overall study findings and caveats: Compared with baseline, CD4+ but not CD8+ TCR diversity had risen significantly by C4D1. Undefined causes, possibly disease activity or prior therapy, underlie the repertoire differences.

Trimming pared 0 bases from V and 0 bases from J, leaving 6 bases between. The length of the CDR3 is 15 residues. Germline-derived CDR1 and CDR2 are SGHAT and FQNNGV. Assay used: immunoSEQ multiplex PCR; TCRdb lists only in-frame clones, some missing. Of some 17,000 clones in the sample, around 74% are singletons; the top ten hold more than 2%. To note about this clone: The antigen is undetermined.

Time point denoted: cycle 4 day 1 (C4D1), after less than 7 weeks of nivolumab. There was relapse after autologous stem cell transplantation in every patient, and there was variation in brentuximab vedotin exposure. Negative selection with magnetic separation was used to purify CD4+ T cells from thawed PBMCs. Complete response, partial response or progressive disease constituted the best response categories observed. The sample in question was CD4+ T cells from blood, obtained before the fourth cycle of nivolumab. V gene TRBV11-2 combines with J gene TRBJ2-1; D perhaps matches TRBD2 (5 bases). This clonotype was obtained from a human donor with classical Hodgkin lymphoma. The chain's CDR3 is CASSLEGSSYNEQFF. Written as DNA, the CDR3 is TGTGCCAGCAGCTTAGAGGGGAGCTCCTACAATGAGCAGTTCTTC.